The clone carrying this T cell receptor beta chain was seen only a few times. The target antigen is unknown. Produced via immunoSEQ multiplex PCR; TCRdb's table is partial and in-frame only. Altogether 1 million to 1.2 million clones are present, 70% to 85% being singletons, with the ten largest covering approximately 0.95%. This entry is derived from a study of shared clonotypes between healthy human individuals. Overall study findings and caveats: Exclusively blood specimens were collected; tissue repertoires likely differ.

The germline V gene has CDR1 SEHNR and CDR2 FQNEAQ (reference sequence). The V and J ends lost 4 bases and 0 bases, in that order; junction bases with no gene match: 13. CDR3 length: 19 residues. Sequencing used memory CD4+ T cells from PBMCs. Specified subset: CD45RA-negative fraction. This receptor was identified in a man aged 18 to 35 in good health. Some clones in this sample may be carry-over from other donors' samples. The gene calls are TRBV7-9 and TRBJ2-3; TRBD1 agrees at 10 bases. CDR3 region: CASSSLRQGAFLSTDTQYF. CDR3 nucleotides: TGTGCCAGCAGCTCCCTCCGACAGGGGGCCTTTCTTAGCACAGATACGCAGTATTTT.